The TCR beta chain described here comes from a study of identical twins (dated by TCRdb to between 2015 and 2016). Context from the whole study: To test whether fetal clonotypes persist, this study deep-sequenced TCR alpha and beta repertoires from monozygotic twins, from unrelated adults of various ages, and from cord blood. Replicate twin experiments were performed at different times using different library preparation protocols to rule out contamination. The research as a whole found: Out-of-frame TCR alpha sharing in monozygotic twins was systematically underestimated by recombination models, whereas sharing between unrelated individuals was in agreement with the recombination models. Zero-insertion analyses could be partly confounded by invariant T cells such as MAIT and iNKT, although diverse VJ usage argued against such confounding for most clonotypes. Because the same donors could not be followed over many years, conclusions were based on cross-sectional statistical analysis. Abundant cord blood beta clonotypes had fewer insertions, young adult naive repertoires showed a similar but weaker trend, and memory repertoires showed no such trend. In beta out-of-frame sequences, excess twin sharing was weaker, because having fewer shared sequences lowered the signal-to-noise ratio. Compared with coincidental sharing between unrelated individuals, out-of-frame TCR alpha sequences shared between twins showed an excess of sequences with low generation probability.

This clonotype showed up many times. The target of this receptor is not known. Base quality data are lacking; no much larger clone is found one base away. All donors were healthy Caucasians. Three pairs of female monozygotic twins, all aged 18 to 29 years, made up the twin cohort. Miltenyi CD45RO+ enrichment and human naive T-cell isolation kits were used to isolate memory (CD45RO+) and naive T cells from PBMC. The method behind the library was 5' RACE. Data came from an Illumina HiSeq 2000. Template switching introduced a universal primer binding site; the final cDNA contained a unique molecular identifier, enabling accurate counting of TCR cDNA molecules. Specific primers in the conserved constant-segment region were used to synthesize first-strand cDNA for the TCR alpha and beta chains. Each cDNA library was double barcoded, with a SMART-Mk sample barcode plus Illumina barcodes, to control for contamination. TruSeq adapter sequences along with Illumina sample barcodes were introduced in two successive PCR steps. The Illumina HiSeq platform was used with custom primers to sequence TCR alpha and beta cDNA libraries. The authors processed their data as follows. Unique molecular identifiers were extracted from raw reads with MiGEC, and CDR3 positions were determined with MiXCR. Recombination models were inferred per individual with the repgenHMM and IGoR tools using an EM algorithm. Shared clonotype analysis was performed with the tcR package in R, normalizing sharing by the product of cloneset sizes. To study raw recombination free of thymic and clonal selection effects, out-of-frame nonproductive sequences were analyzed. The public reads were reprocessed in TCRdb via fastp at Q25 and MiXCR, keeping in-frame beta chains. For every CDR3 protein sequence, its rows merge into one entry that carries the most common genes and DNA. What appears here as the V and J calls and clone size reflects TCRdb's work, not the paper's. The sample table records 250,000 or so distinct CDR3 sequences; about 7% of these occur just once. The top ten clonotypes cover 3.6% of the sample.

The same data also went into a second study, on yellow fever vaccine responses in identical twins. Taken from the second paper: According to the authors, in identical twins the way T cells responded to vaccination appeared partly convergent and partly personalized. Focusing on identical twins, the study followed the T cell clones that responded to the vaccine, and did so with precision.

This TCR came from a woman aged 18-29 years in good health. The sequencing input was memory (CD45RO+) T cells sorted from blood. In light of the paper, this sample's cell subset or site label describes: CD45RO+ enriched T cells.

CDR3 sequence: CASSQGYWGRNNYGYTF. The DNA sequence is given as TGCGCCAGCAGCCAAGGTTACTGGGGACGGAACAACTATGGCTACACCTTC. Recombination connected TRBV4-1 to TRBJ1-2; TRBD1 could be the D gene, as 5 bases match. Reading from cysteine to phenylalanine, the CDR3 counts 17 amino acids. The kept DNA is CDR3 alone, 51 bases in frame from the first base. Trimming costs V 1 base and J 2 bases, and their ends lie 17 bases apart. CDR1 is given as MGHRA and CDR2 as YSYEKL, both from the germline V gene.